The present T cell receptor beta chain was sequenced within a study of blood T cell repertoires in COVID-19. Study-level background: Nucleic acid was either cDNA or gDNA, and it came from T cells, B-cell-depleted T cells, or PBMCs.

CDR1 SEHNR and CDR2 FQNEAQ come from the germline V gene (reference sequence). V dropped 2 bases and J dropped 5; count of bases not matched to a gene: 4. This CDR3 is 17 amino acids long. Profiling relied on immunoSEQ multiplex PCR, and the TCRdb table lists in-frame clones only, not all of them. The data hold roughly 180,000 clones, with approximately 81% observed a single time. The chain has TRBV7-9 and TRBJ2-2; TRBD2 matches at 14 bases. The sequenced sample was peripheral blood. This TCR was sampled from a woman aged 45-65 years with COVID-19, enrolled during active disease. CDR3 sequence (DNA): TGTGCCAGCAGCTTACTCCGACTAGCGGGGGGGACCGGGGAGCTGTTTTTT. Translated, it gives CASSLLRLAGGTGELFF.